This T cell receptor beta chain was identified during a study of blood T cells in healthy people across ages. Germline V lookup: CDR1 SNHLY, CDR2 FYNNEI. The CDR3 is 15 residues long. J gave up 0 bases and V 7 bases, and 7 bases lay outside the gene matches. Primers used in a second PCR of roughly 6 to 11 cycles were a sample-barcoded 5' primer and a J-beta primer mix. MiXCR was run by TCRdb on the 5' RACE reads, yielding one entry per CDR3 protein. The table lists 1.5 million to 2 million distinct CDR3 sequences, 28% of them singletons. This clonotype was seen more than once but under ten times. The chain couples TRBV2 to TRBJ2-7; TRBD1 matches 9 bases. Sequenced sample: blood. The sequence came from a woman aged 25-40 years in good health. The CDR3 loop reads CASTPQTGGSYEQYF. CDR3 nucleotide sequence: TGTGCCAGCACCCCTCAGACAGGGGGCTCCTACGAGCAGTACTTC.